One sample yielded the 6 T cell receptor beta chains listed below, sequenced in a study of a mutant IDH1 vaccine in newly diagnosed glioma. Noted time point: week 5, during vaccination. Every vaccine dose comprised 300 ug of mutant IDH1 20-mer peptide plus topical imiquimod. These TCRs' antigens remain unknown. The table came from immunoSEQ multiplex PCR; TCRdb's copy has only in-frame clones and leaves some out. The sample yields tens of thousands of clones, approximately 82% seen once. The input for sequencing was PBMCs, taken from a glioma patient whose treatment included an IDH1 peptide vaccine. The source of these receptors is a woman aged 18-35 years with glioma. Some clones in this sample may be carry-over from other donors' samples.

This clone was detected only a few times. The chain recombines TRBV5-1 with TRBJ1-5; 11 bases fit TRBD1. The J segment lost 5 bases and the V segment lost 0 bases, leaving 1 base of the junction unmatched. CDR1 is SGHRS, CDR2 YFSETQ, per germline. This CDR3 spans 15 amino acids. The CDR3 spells CASSLGGQGDQPQHF. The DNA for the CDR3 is TGCGCCAGCAGCTTGGGGGGACAGGGGGATCAGCCCCAGCATTTT.

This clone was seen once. The CDR3 here is CASSSTGGFGGEKLFF. The CDR3 region has the DNA TGTGCCAGCAGCTCGACAGGGGGCTTTGGTGGTGAAAAACTGTTTTTT. V is TRBV7-2 and J is TRBJ1-4; TRBD1 matches 10 bases. V trimming: 4 bases; J trimming: 7 bases; junction bases outside the gene matches: 9. Germline CDR1 SGHTA, CDR2 FQGNSA. The CDR3 loop spans 16 amino acids.

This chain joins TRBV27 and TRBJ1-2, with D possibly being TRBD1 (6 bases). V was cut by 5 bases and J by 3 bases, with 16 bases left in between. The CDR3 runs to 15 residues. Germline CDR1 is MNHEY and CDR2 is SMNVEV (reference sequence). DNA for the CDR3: TGTGCCAGCAGTACAATTACAGGGAATGACTATGGCTACACCTTC. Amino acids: CASSTITGNDYGYTF.

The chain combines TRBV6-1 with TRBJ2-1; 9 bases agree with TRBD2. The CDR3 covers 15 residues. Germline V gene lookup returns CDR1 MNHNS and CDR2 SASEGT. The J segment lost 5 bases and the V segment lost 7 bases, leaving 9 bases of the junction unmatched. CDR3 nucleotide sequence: TGTGCCAGCAAGAAGCGGGAGGACAGCCACAATGAGCAGTTCTTC. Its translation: CASKKREDSHNEQFF.

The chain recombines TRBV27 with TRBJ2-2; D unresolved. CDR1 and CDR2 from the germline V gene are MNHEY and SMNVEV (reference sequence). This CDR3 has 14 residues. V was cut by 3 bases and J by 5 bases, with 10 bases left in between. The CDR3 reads CASSLPQSTGELFF. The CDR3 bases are TGTGCCAGCAGTTTGCCGCAGTCGACCGGGGAGCTGTTTTTT.

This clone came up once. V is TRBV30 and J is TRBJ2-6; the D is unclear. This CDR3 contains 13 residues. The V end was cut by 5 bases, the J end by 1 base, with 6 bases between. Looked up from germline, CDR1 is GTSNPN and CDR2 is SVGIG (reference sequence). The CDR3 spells CAWEISGANVLTF. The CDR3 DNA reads TGTGCCTGGGAGATTTCTGGGGCCAACGTCCTGACTTTC.